The 25 T cell receptor beta chains below all came from one sample that was sequenced in a study of T cell responses to AZD1222 COVID-19 vaccine. The assay was immunoSEQ multiplex PCR, and TCRdb's table has in-frame clones only and misses some. The sample contains 150,000 or so clones, roughly nine tenths of which appear only once. This specimen was peripheral blood, taken 28 days after the second AZD1222 dose. The receptors were gathered from an adult who received the AZD1222 COVID-19 vaccine.

This chain links TRBV2 with TRBJ1-5, with a tentative D call TRBD1 (5 bases). Germline CDR1 is SNHLY and CDR2 is FYNNEI. Trimming cost V 3 bases and J 6 bases, with 15 bases left between them. The CDR3 totals 15 residues. CDR3 in amino acids: CASSEEGLKGQPQHF. In DNA, the CDR3 is TGTGCCAGCAGTGAGGAGGGGCTAAAAGGTCAGCCCCAGCATTTT.

The chain couples TRBV19 to TRBJ1-1, with D tentatively TRBD1 (5 bases). Trimming took off 3 bases at V and 3 bases at J, with 11 bases between the two ends. CDR1 is LNHDA and CDR2 is SQIVND in the germline V gene (reference sequence). The CDR3 runs 14 residues. The CDR3 sequence: CASSMGQEYTEAFF. The CDR3, as DNA: TGTGCCAGTAGTATGGGGCAAGAATACACTGAAGCTTTCTTT.

This chain links TRBV19 with TRBJ1-2, with a possible D match to TRBD1 (5 bases). Trimming took off 6 bases at V and 5 bases at J, with 19 bases between the two ends. The CDR3 extends over 15 amino acids. CDR1 and CDR2 from the germline V gene are LNHDA and SQIVND (reference sequence). CDR3: CASSLRWGSGYGYTF. CDR3 nucleotide sequence: TGTGCCAGTAGCCTCAGGTGGGGGTCCGGATATGGCTACACCTTC.

In DNA, the CDR3 is TGTGCCAGCCACCGGGAGACGAACACTGAAGCTTTCTTT. It translates to CASHRETNTEAFF. The J gene is TRBJ1-1, the V gene TRBV6-5; no firm D call. Germline CDR1 is MNHEY and CDR2 is SVGAGI. This CDR3 is 13 amino acids long. V was pared by 8 bases and J by 1 base, with 11 bases between.

The rearrangement joins TRBV24-1 to TRBJ2-1; TRBD2 matches 10 bases. The J segment lost 0 bases and the V segment lost 4 bases, leaving 5 bases of the junction unmatched. The CDR3 length is 17 residues. Germline-derived CDR1 and CDR2 are KGHDR and SFDVKD. CDR3 nucleotide sequence: TGTGCCACCAGTGACCCTAGCGGGAGACACTCCTACAATGAGCAGTTCTTC. Its translation is CATSDPSGRHSYNEQFF.

V gene TRBV19 combines with J gene TRBJ2-2; 15 positions agree with TRBD2. This CDR3 comprises 18 residues. Trimming took 8 bases from V and 4 from J; bases not matched to a gene: 11. Looked up from germline, CDR1 is LNHDA and CDR2 is SQIVND (reference sequence). The CDR3 protein is CASSPGTSGRSGTGELFF. Here the CDR3 DNA reads TGTGCCAGTTCCCCCGGGACTAGCGGGAGGAGTGGCACCGGGGAGCTGTTTTTT. Looking up the rest from reference TRBV19 and TRBJ2-2 gives the full variable domain: DGGITQSPKYLFRKEGQNVTLSCEQNLNHDAMYWYRQDPGQGLRLIYYSQIVNDFQKGDIAEGYSVSREKKESFPLTVTSAQKNPTAFYLCASSPGTSGRSGTGELFFGEGSRLTVL.

This chain links TRBV6-2 or TRBV6-3 with TRBJ2-1; D unclear. The CDR3 has 13 residues. Germline CDR1 reads MNHEY; CDR2 reads SVGEGT. Deletions cut 4 bases from V and 8 bases from J, with 12 bases between. This CDR3 reads CASSSPRWHEQFF. The DNA for the CDR3 is TGTGCCAGCAGTTCCCCCCGGTGGCATGAGCAGTTCTTC.

This chain links TRBV19 with TRBJ2-7, with TRBD1 as a possible D gene (7 bases). Trimming stripped 5 bases from V and 3 bases from J, with 17 bases between. Germline CDR1 reads LNHDA; CDR2 reads SQIVND (reference sequence). The CDR3 is 15 amino acids. DNA of the CDR3: TGTGCCAGTAGTGCTCCCAGGGGGGACAACTACGAGCAGTACTTC. It is translated as CASSAPRGDNYEQYF.

The chain employs TRBV18 and TRBJ1-2; D perhaps matches TRBD1 (6 bases). The CDR3 has 18 residues. Germline-derived CDR1 and CDR2 are KGHSH and LQKENI. Trimming removed 3 bases from V and 0 bases from J, with 20 bases in between. CDR3 bases: TGTGCCAGCTCACCGGTCGGGGACACCCACGGGGCTAACTATGGCTACACCTTC. This sequence encodes CASSPVGDTHGANYGYTF.

The chain has TRBV6-5 and TRBJ1-1; D unclear. Germline V gene sequence: CDR1 MNHEY, CDR2 SVGAGI. The ends were cut back, 6 bases at V and 7 bases at J, with 6 bases in the middle. The CDR3 totals 10 residues. The CDR3 sequence is CASSFIEAFF. The CDR3 nucleotides read TGTGCCAGCAGCTTCATTGAAGCTTTCTTT.

The chain has TRBV5-1 and TRBJ1-5, with 9 nucleotides matching TRBD1. Germline CDR1 is SGHRS and CDR2 is YFSETQ. The length of the CDR3 is 15 residues. The V and J ends lost 9 bases and 7 bases, in that order; junction bases with no gene match: 14. CDR3 nucleotides: TGCGCCACAAGGACAGGGGATATTAATGAGCAGCCCCAGCATTTT. Translating it yields CATRTGDINEQPQHF.

The chain has TRBV12-5 and TRBJ1-2; possibly TRBD1 for D (6 bases). CDR3 length: 13 amino acids. In germline, CDR1 is LGHNT, CDR2 FRNRAP. The CDR3 DNA sequence: TGTGGGGGCTTCGGGGGCGCCGACTATGGCTACACCTTC. Its protein product is CGGFGGADYGYTF.

A single count supports this clone. CDR3 bases: TGTGCCAGGACTAGCGGGGAAACGAACACCGGGGAGCTGTTTTTT. This codes for CARTSGETNTGELFF. V and J are TRBV2 and TRBJ2-2; 11 positions agree with TRBD2. Germline values: CDR1 SNHLY, CDR2 FYNNEI. CDR3 length equals 15 residues. With 9 bases clipped from V and 0 bases from J, the junction kept 3 bases outside the gene matches. Complete variable domain (other parts from reference TRBV2 and TRBJ2-2): EPEVTQTPSHQVTQMGQEVILRCVPISNHLYFYWYRQILGQKVEFLVSFYNNEISEKSEIFDDQFSVERPDGSNFTLKIRSTKLEDSAMYFCARTSGETNTGELFFGEGSRLTVL.

This sequence joins TRBV2 and TRBJ1-2; a possible D gene is TRBD1 (6 bases). CDR3 length: 16 amino acids. Germline values: CDR1 SNHLY, CDR2 FYNNEI. V dropped 4 bases and J dropped 2 bases, with 17 bases sitting between them. CDR3 in amino acids: CASSGTGFGTNYGYTF. The DNA of the CDR3 is TGTGCCAGCAGTGGTACAGGGTTTGGAACAAACTATGGCTACACCTTC.

The chain is built from TRBV7-7 and TRBJ2-1; D ambiguous. Germline loops: CDR1 SSHAT, CDR2 FNYEAQ (reference sequence). The CDR3 sequence is 16 residues long. Trimming left V 1 base short and J 0 bases short, with 10 bases between. CDR3 region: CASSLGGIGSYNEQFF. CDR3 DNA: TGTGCCAGCAGCTTAGGGGGTATAGGCTCCTACAATGAGCAGTTCTTC.

This chain uses TRBV19 with TRBJ2-5; D perhaps matches TRBD1 (6 bases). The length of the CDR3 is 16 residues. CDR1 and CDR2 from the germline V gene are LNHDA and SQIVND (reference sequence). Trimming took off 1 base at V and 2 bases at J, with 14 bases between the two ends. The CDR3 reads CASSIVLGQGQETQYF. The DNA of the CDR3 is TGTGCCAGTAGTATAGTTCTTGGGCAGGGGCAAGAGACCCAGTACTTC.

The chain couples TRBV7-2 to TRBJ2-7; D may be TRBD1 (6 bases). Trimming took 5 bases from V and 3 from J, leaving 11 bases between them. In germline, CDR1 is SGHTA, CDR2 FQGNSA. The length of the CDR3 is 13 residues. As DNA, the CDR3 is TGTGCCAGCAGCACGGACAGAGTCTACGAGCAGTACTTC. Protein product: CASSTDRVYEQYF.

This chain joins TRBV6-1 and TRBJ1-2, with 8 bases identical to TRBD1. Trimming at V came to 0 bases and at J to 5 bases, leaving 8 bases not matched to a gene. Germline lookup yields CDR1 MNHNS and CDR2 SASEGT. There are 16 residues in the CDR3. The CDR3 DNA follows: TGTGCCAGCAGTGAAGCGGGGACAGGTTACCTTTATGGCTACACCTTC. Translated, it gives CASSEAGTGYLYGYTF.

This rearrangement joins TRBV20-1 to TRBJ1-5; D call uncertain. V lost 7 bases to trimming and J lost 7 bases, with 5 bases between them. Germline V gene data show CDR1 as DFQATT and CDR2 as SNEGSKA (reference sequence). This CDR3 is built from 9 residues. CDR3 region: CSVGQPQHF. The CDR3 DNA reads TGCAGTGTTGGACAGCCCCAGCATTTT.

The chain employs TRBV6-5 and TRBJ2-7; 8 bases line up with TRBD2. This CDR3 is 14 amino acids long. Germline V gives CDR1 MNHEY, CDR2 SVGAGI. V lost 6 bases and J lost 2; bases outside the gene matches: 6. CDR3 residues: CASRGGLGAYEQYF. CDR3 coding DNA: TGTGCCAGCAGGGGGGGACTAGGAGCCTACGAGCAGTACTTC.

This rearrangement joins TRBV7-9 to TRBJ1-6; D gene unclear. The CDR3 totals 15 residues. Germline loops: CDR1 SEHNR, CDR2 FQNEAQ (reference sequence). V shed 2 bases and J shed 8 bases, with 13 bases lying between them. CDR3 DNA sequence: TGTGCCAGCAGCTTAAACGGCATCGGTGATTCACCCCTCCACTTT. It yields the protein CASSLNGIGDSPLHF. Full variable domain (remainder filled in from reference TRBV7-9 and TRBJ1-6): DTGVSQNPRHKITKRGQNVTFRCDPISEHNRLYWYRQTLGQGPEFLTYFQNEAQLEKSRLLSDRFSAERPKGSFSTLEIQRTEQGDSAMYLCASSLNGIGDSPLHFGNGTRLTVT.

The chain is built from TRBV7-2 and TRBJ1-5; D call uncertain. The CDR3 is 15 residues long. Deletions cut 1 base from V and 5 bases from J, with 12 bases between. Germline V gene sequence: CDR1 SGHTA, CDR2 FQGNSA. The CDR3 region has the DNA TGTGCCAGCAGCTTAGGGGCAGGAAGGCATCAGCCCCAGCATTTT. Its translation: CASSLGAGRHQPQHF. The variable domain in full, completed from reference TRBV7-2 and TRBJ1-5, reads GAGVSQSPSNKVTEKGKDVELRCDPISGHTALYWYRQSLGQGLEFLIYFQGNSAPDKSGLPSDRFSAERTGGSVSTLTIQRTQQEDSAVYLCASSLGAGRHQPQHFGDGTRLSIL.

The chain combines TRBV11-3 with TRBJ1-1, with D perhaps TRBD1 (6 bases). V was clipped by 1 base and J by 6 bases, with 21 bases between them. This CDR3 is 17 amino acids long. CDR1 is SGHNT and CDR2 is YENEEA in the germline V gene. The CDR3 nucleotides read TGTGCCAGCAGCTTAGGTCGTGGCCAGGGGTTTTCCTCTGAAGCTTTCTTT. Translated, it gives CASSLGRGQGFSSEAFF.

The rearrangement uses TRBV6-4 and TRBJ2-1; D is perhaps TRBD1 or TRBD2 (5 bases each). Per germline, CDR1 MRHNA and CDR2 SNTAGT. V was pared by 3 bases and J by 10 bases, with 10 bases between. CDR3 size: 12 residues. The CDR3 DNA reads TGTGCCAGCAGTGATGCTTGGGGGGAGCAGTTCTTC. Protein sequence: CASSDAWGEQFF.

The chain combines TRBV14 with TRBJ1-1; D not certain. Germline V gene sequence: CDR1 SGHDN, CDR2 FVKESK. The CDR3 contains 17 residues. Trimming stripped 0 bases from V and 2 bases from J, with 16 bases between. Written as DNA, the CDR3 is TGTGCCAGCAGCCAAGAATTTAGTCTTCAGAGAAACACTGAAGCTTTCTTT. It yields the protein CASSQEFSLQRNTEAFF.